This T cell receptor (beta chain) was obtained from a study of B cell selection in AIRE deficiency. Study-level findings and limits: Only about 10% of about 3,500 shared Treg sequences were patient-specific; 31.6% healthy-specific.

CD4+CD127+ cells were sorted as the conventional CD4 T cells. Control samples were from healthy, unrelated donors. Clones were read by immunoSEQ multiplex PCR, and TCRdb kept only the in-frame ones, dropping some. The sample holds about 27,000 clones, just under 97% seen once. The germline CDR1 and CDR2 sequences are GTSNPN and SVGIG (reference sequence). The CDR3 contains 15 residues. Between the trimmed V and J ends, which lost 3 bases and 0 bases, there was a span of 12 bases. Remarks on this clone: No antigen is known for it.

The sequence derives from a human donor in good health. The sample consisted of CD4+CD127+ conventional T cells sorted from PBMCs. The chain uses TRBV30 and TRBJ1-5; D is ambiguous. This CDR3 is CAWSSGDNSNQPQHF. In DNA form, the CDR3 reads TGTGCCTGGAGCTCCGGGGATAATAGCAATCAGCCCCAGCATTTT.